Listed here are 32 T cell receptor beta chains from one sample, sequenced in a study of spatial heterogeneity in lung cancer. TCRdb reprocessed the 5' RACE reads with MiXCR, giving one entry per CDR3 protein. The sample lists roughly 40,000 distinct CDR3 sequences; 6.5% to 8.5% were seen once. Time point indicated: sample taken at primary tumor resection. No cell sorting; template was whole RNA from tumor, lung tissue or PBMC. Material: PBMCs, obtained at surgery. The receptors here all came from a female donor with early-stage non-small cell lung cancer.

This clonotype was picked up a small number of times. The rearrangement joins TRBV28 to TRBJ2-7; D may match TRBD1 or TRBD2 (5 bases each). V lost 5 bases to trimming and J lost 6 bases, with 14 bases between them. This CDR3 is 13 amino acids long. Germline CDR1 reads MDHEN; CDR2 reads SYDVKM. The CDR3 protein is CASSEGSPPEQYF. The CDR3 region has the DNA TGTGCCAGCAGTGAGGGGAGTCCCCCCGAGCAGTACTTC.

The chain combines TRBV7-9 with TRBJ2-4, with 11 nucleotides matching TRBD2. The CDR3 runs 12 residues. Germline assignment: CDR1 SEHNR and CDR2 FQNEAQ (reference sequence). V shed 4 bases, J shed 13 bases, and the junction held 3 bases outside the gene matches. The CDR3 nucleotides are TGTGCCAGCAGCTCCGGGACTAGCGGACAGTACTTC. Translation: CASSSGTSGQYF.

This clonotype was seen many times. V is TRBV29-1 and J is TRBJ2-3, with a tentative D call TRBD2 (5 bases). The V end lost 5 bases, the J end lost 0 bases, and 9 bases lay between the germline ends. This CDR3 comprises 13 residues. Germline CDR1 and CDR2: SQVTM and ANQGSEA. In DNA form, the CDR3 reads TGCAGCGTTATTTCGGGGAGCACAGATACGCAGTATTTT. Translation: CSVISGSTDTQYF.

This clonotype was counted at least ten times. V usage is TRBV11-2 and J usage is TRBJ2-3; D is unclear. Germline CDR1 and CDR2: SGHAT and FQNNGV. V dropped 5 bases and J dropped 2 bases, with 8 bases sitting between them. The CDR3 runs 13 residues. CDR3: CASSRPATDTQYF. The CDR3 region has the DNA TGTGCCAGCAGCCGGCCGGCCACAGATACGCAGTATTTT.

A few counts support this clonotype. The rearrangement joins TRBV7-9 to TRBJ1-1, with D unresolved. The CDR3 loop spans 11 amino acids. Trimming removed 5 bases from V and 5 bases from J, with 6 bases in between. CDR1 and CDR2 from the germline V gene are SEHNR and FQNEAQ (reference sequence). The CDR3 DNA reads as TGTGCCAGCAGCATATCTACTGAAGCTTTCTTT. Encoded protein: CASSISTEAFF.

The chain uses TRBV3-1 and TRBJ2-7; 8 bases match TRBD1. V was pared by 5 bases and J by 6 bases, with 6 bases of the junction left unmatched. The CDR3 totals 13 residues. Germline CDR1 is LGHDT and CDR2 is YNNKEL (reference sequence). The CDR3 DNA reads TGTGCCAGCAGCACGAGGACAGGGTTCGAGCAGTACTTC. Amino acids: CASSTRTGFEQYF.

The rearrangement links TRBV20-1 to TRBJ2-2; 12 bases agree with TRBD2. The CDR3 covers 16 residues. Germline loops: CDR1 DFQATT, CDR2 SNEGSKA (reference sequence). V was clipped by 4 bases and J by 0 bases; unmatched bases: 3. The CDR3 sequence: CSAKTSGGPNTGELFF. The CDR3 DNA is TGCAGTGCTAAGACTAGCGGGGGACCGAACACCGGGGAGCTGTTTTTT.

This sequence joins TRBV7-9 and TRBJ2-1; D could derive from TRBD1 or TRBD2 (5 bases each). The CDR3 totals 14 residues. Germline V CDR1 and CDR2: SEHNR, FQNEAQ (reference sequence). V was trimmed by 0 bases and J by 9 bases, leaving 12 bases between them. CDR3 loop: CASSLAGENGEQFF. As DNA, the CDR3 is TGTGCCAGCAGCTTAGCGGGGGAAAACGGTGAGCAGTTCTTC.

The chain recombines TRBV18 with TRBJ1-1; TRBD1 is a possible D gene (5 bases). Trimming removed 6 bases from V and 7 bases from J, with 18 bases in between. The CDR3 length is 14 residues. Germline V gives CDR1 KGHSH, CDR2 LQKENI. The CDR3 nucleotides are TGTGCCAGCTCGACCCGGGCTTTTGGGGGTGAAGCTTTCTTT. Residues: CASSTRAFGGEAFF. Combining the CDR3 with reference TRBV18 and TRBJ1-1 gives the whole variable domain NAGVMQNPRHLVRRRGQEARLRCSPMKGHSHVYWYRQLPEEGLKFMVYLQKENIIDESGMPKERFSAEFPKEGPSILRIQQVVRGDSAAYFCASSTRAFGGEAFFGQGTRLTVV.

At least ten counts were recorded for this clonotype. This chain uses TRBV12-3 or TRBV12-4 with TRBJ2-1, with a possible D match to TRBD2 (5 bases). The CDR3 contains 15 residues. The V and J ends lost 8 bases and 1 base respectively, with 15 bases between them. CDR3 sequence: CASRMREVSYNEQFF. The DNA of the CDR3 is TGTGCCAGCCGCATGAGGGAAGTGTCCTACAATGAGCAGTTCTTC.

The rearrangement uses TRBV28 and TRBJ1-3; 8 nucleotides line up with TRBD1. CDR3 size: 16 residues. CDR1 is MDHEN, CDR2 SYDVKM, per germline. After removal of 3 bases from V and 1 base from J, the junction contained 5 bases not matched to a gene. The CDR3 region has the DNA TGTGCCAGCAGTTTCTCAGGGGGCATATCTGGAAACACCATATATTTT. Protein: CASSFSGGISGNTIYF. Complete variable domain (other parts from reference TRBV28 and TRBJ1-3): DVKVTQSSRYLVKRTGEKVFLECVQDMDHENMFWYRQDPGLGLRLIYFSYDVKMKEKGDIPEGYSVSREKKERFSLILESASTNQTSMYLCASSFSGGISGNTIYFGEGSWLTVV.

This clonotype qualifies as medium-sized. V and J are TRBV12-3 or TRBV12-4 and TRBJ1-1, with TRBD1 matching 7 bases. The CDR3 is made up of 13 amino acids. J lost 4 bases, V lost 6 bases, and 5 bases had no gene match. The CDR3 is CASSDREGTEAFF. Written as DNA, the CDR3 is TGTGCCAGCAGCGACAGGGAGGGCACTGAAGCTTTCTTT.

The sample holds many counts of this clonotype. The rearrangement joins TRBV3-1 to TRBJ1-1; TRBD1 aligns across 8 bases. The CDR3 spans 12 residues. V gave up 4 bases and J gave up 10 bases; unmatched junction bases: 5. Germline lookup yields CDR1 LGHDT and CDR2 YNNKEL (reference sequence). The CDR3 DNA is TGTGCCAGCAGCCGGGACGACAGGGGAGCTTTCTTT. Translated, it gives CASSRDDRGAFF.

This chain links TRBV19 with TRBJ2-4; D assignment may be TRBD1 or TRBD2 (5 bases each). Trimming cost V 6 bases and J 7 bases, with 16 bases left between them. Germline CDR1 is LNHDA and CDR2 is SQIVND (reference sequence). This CDR3 has 14 residues. CDR3 DNA: TGTGCCAGTAGGATTTTGGGCAGGGACAACATTCAGTACTTC. Protein: CASRILGRDNIQYF.

There are many counts of this clonotype. The rearrangement links TRBV7-2 to TRBJ2-6; D perhaps matches TRBD1 (5 bases). This CDR3 is 17 amino acids long. The germline CDR1 and CDR2 sequences are SGHTA and FQGNSA. V lost 5 bases to trimming and J lost 0 bases, with 14 bases between them. The CDR3 here is CASSHRPASSGANVLTF. CDR3 nucleotide sequence: TGTGCCAGCAGCCACAGGCCGGCGAGCTCTGGGGCCAACGTCCTGACTTTC.

This clonotype came up many times. The rearrangement uses TRBV5-4 and TRBJ2-7; 8 nucleotides align to TRBD1. CDR3 length: 14 residues. With V trimmed by 0 bases and J by 3 bases, 2 bases remained unmatched. Germline-derived CDR1 and CDR2 are SGHNT and YYREEE (reference sequence). This chain's CDR3 is CASSLGTGNYEQYF. For the CDR3, the DNA is TGTGCCAGCAGCTTGGGGACAGGGAACTACGAGCAGTACTTC.

This clonotype was found a few times. The rearrangement joins TRBV7-6 to TRBJ2-2; 9 bases align to TRBD2. After removal of 5 bases from V and 3 bases from J, the junction contained 1 base not matched to a gene. This CDR3 contains 14 residues. Germline V gene data show CDR1 as SGHVS and CDR2 as FNYEAQ. CDR3 in DNA: TGTGCCAGCAGCGGACTAGCGTACACCGGGGAGCTGTTTTTT. Encoded protein: CASSGLAYTGELFF.

The gene calls are TRBV6-1 and TRBJ1-2; D call uncertain. V was clipped by 0 bases and J by 4 bases, with 9 bases between them. The length of the CDR3 is 14 residues. Germline lookup yields CDR1 MNHNS and CDR2 SASEGT. The CDR3 DNA follows: TGTGCCAGCAGTGAAGCCGGCAAGATCTATGGCTACACCTTC. Translated, it gives CASSEAGKIYGYTF.

The V call is TRBV20-1, the J call TRBJ2-4, with a possible D match to TRBD1 (5 bases). Per germline, CDR1 DFQATT and CDR2 SNEGSKA (reference sequence). The V and J ends lost 0 bases and 7 bases respectively, with 16 bases between them. This CDR3 is built from 15 residues. CDR3 coding DNA: TGCAGTGCTAGAGATTGGGGCCTAGTAAATAACATTCAGTACTTC. This gives the protein CSARDWGLVNNIQYF.

This clonotype came up a few times. V usage is TRBV7-2 and J usage is TRBJ2-1; 9 bases line up with TRBD2. There are 16 residues in the CDR3. Germline V gene lookup returns CDR1 SGHTA and CDR2 FQGNSA. V dropped 7 bases and J dropped 3; count of bases not matched to a gene: 10. The CDR3 nucleotides are TGTGCCAGCACTGCGCCGGGACTAGCCGTCTACAATGAGCAGTTCTTC. Encoded protein: CASTAPGLAVYNEQFF.

In its sample, this clonotype was seen a few times. DNA of the CDR3: TGTGCCAGCAGTTACGGGCAGGGAAACACTGAAGCTTTCTTT. It encodes CASSYGQGNTEAFF. The rearrangement joins TRBV6-2 or TRBV6-3 to TRBJ1-1; tentative D call: TRBD1 (5 bases). The CDR3 sequence is 14 residues long. Between the trimmed V and J ends, which lost 2 bases and 2 bases, there was a span of 9 bases. Per germline, CDR1 MNHEY and CDR2 SVGEGT.

This clonotype came up many times. This sequence joins TRBV7-8 and TRBJ2-1; 8 bases line up with TRBD1. Trimming removed 1 base from V and 8 bases from J; junction bases left unmatched: 10. This CDR3 contains 16 residues. Germline V gives CDR1 SGHVS, CDR2 FQNEAQ. The CDR3 region is CASSLVGLMGQDEQFF. The CDR3 DNA reads TGTGCCAGCAGCTTAGTTGGACTCATGGGACAGGATGAGCAGTTCTTC.

This clonotype has at least ten counts. The chain couples TRBV5-1 to TRBJ2-7, with D perhaps matching TRBD2 (6 bases). Trimming stripped 0 bases from V and 5 bases from J, with 9 bases between. The germline V gene has CDR1 SGHRS and CDR2 YFSETQ. The CDR3 totals 13 residues. DNA for the CDR3: TGCGCCAGCAGCTTGGGTTGGGGGGACGAGCAGTACTTC. Translated, it gives CASSLGWGDEQYF.

In this sample, this clonotype turned up a few times. J is TRBJ2-2 and V is TRBV27, with D tentatively TRBD1 (6 bases). Germline V gene data show CDR1 as MNHEY and CDR2 as SMNVEV (reference sequence). This CDR3 is built from 14 residues. The ends were cut back, 5 bases at V and 3 bases at J, with 10 bases in the middle. The CDR3 spells CASSKNRDTGELFF. CDR3 DNA: TGTGCCAGCAGTAAAAACAGGGACACCGGGGAGCTGTTTTTT.

A few counts support this clonotype. This chain links TRBV20-1 with TRBJ1-2; 7 bases line up with TRBD1. This CDR3 comprises 12 residues. Germline V CDR1 and CDR2: DFQATT, SNEGSKA (reference sequence). The V and J ends lost 6 bases and 8 bases, in that order; junction bases with no gene match: 9. CDR3 region: CSAPTGVGGYTF. The CDR3, as DNA: TGCAGTGCCCCAACAGGGGTTGGAGGCTACACCTTC.

In its sample, this clonotype was seen a few times. The V gene is TRBV20-1, the J gene TRBJ2-1; D uncertain. This CDR3 has 14 amino acids. From germline, CDR1 is DFQATT and CDR2 SNEGSKA (reference sequence). Trimming removed 6 bases at V and 5 bases at J, with 17 bases between. This CDR3 is CSANGPRQNNEQFF. The CDR3 nucleotides are TGCAGTGCCAATGGACCGCGCCAGAACAATGAGCAGTTCTTC.

This clonotype has at least ten counts. The V gene is TRBV27, the J gene TRBJ2-7; the D is unclear. Trimming removed 5 bases at V and 0 bases at J, with 14 bases between. The CDR3 consists of 15 residues. Germline CDR1 and CDR2: MNHEY and SMNVEV (reference sequence). Here the CDR3 reads CASSPWAPSSYEQYF. CDR3 DNA sequence: TGTGCCAGCAGTCCCTGGGCCCCGAGCTCCTACGAGCAGTACTTC.

The chain recombines TRBV5-1 with TRBJ2-5, with D uncertain. CDR1 and CDR2 (germline): SGHRS, YFSETQ. The CDR3 length is 14 residues. V lost 0 bases to trimming and J lost 1 base, with 7 bases between them. The CDR3 loop is CASSLDGFQETQYF. For the CDR3, the DNA is TGCGCCAGCAGCTTGGACGGATTCCAAGAGACCCAGTACTTC.

The chain uses TRBV2 and TRBJ2-1; possible D gene TRBD1, 6 bases. This CDR3 region has 15 residues. CDR1 is SNHLY and CDR2 is FYNNEI in the germline V gene. Trimming pared 4 bases from V and 2 bases from J, leaving 12 bases between. The CDR3 coding sequence is TGTGCCAGCAGTGCGACAGGCCTCCCCTACAATGAGCAGTTCTTC. This encodes CASSATGLPYNEQFF.

Turning to this clonotype: Mismatch with germline at one junction end may stem from a read error. The chain has TRBV10-2 and TRBJ2-2; 9 bases align to TRBD2. CDR1 is WSHSY, CDR2 SAAADI, per germline. This CDR3 region has 16 residues. Here the CDR3 reads CASCQRGAANAGELFF. CDR3 in DNA: TGTGCCAGCTGCCAGCGGGGGGCCGCGAACGCCGGGGAGCTGTTTTTT.

Only a few counts were recorded for this clonotype. This chain joins TRBV5-1 and TRBJ2-1; 8 bases are a match to TRBD2. This CDR3 is built from 15 residues. The germline V gene encodes CDR1 SGHRS and CDR2 YFSETQ. Trimming at V came to 4 bases and at J to 2 bases, leaving 5 bases not matched to a gene. CDR3 nucleotides: TGCGCCAGCAGCCGGCGGGGGGTCCCCTACAATGAGCAGTTCTTC. It codes for CASSRRGVPYNEQFF.

In regard to this clonotype: A read error may be the cause here, since a much bigger clone is one base away. This sequence joins TRBV5-5 and TRBJ2-3; D may be TRBD1 (5 bases). The CDR3 consists of 15 residues. Trimming pared 0 bases from V and 0 bases from J, leaving 8 bases between. Germline V CDR1 and CDR2: SGHKS, YYEKEE (reference sequence). This chain's CDR3 is CASSLAKGSTDTQYF. The DNA for the CDR3 is TGTGCCAGCAGCTTGGCCAAGGGGAGCACAGATACGCAGTATTTT.